This T cell receptor beta chain stems from a study of vaccination effects on CD4 cells after COVID-19. Study as a whole: Late post-vaccine samples came at days +241, +227 and +161 respectively.

This clone was picked up one time. The antigen remains undetermined. Antigen-specific CD4+ T cells were expanded with viral peptide pools in the ViraFEST assay before sequencing. Researchers isolated CD4+ T cells once about eleven days of culture had elapsed. A positive SARS-CoV-2 PCR test fell between March and December 2020. Participants completed two doses of the BNT162b2 or mRNA-1273 vaccine. Germline CDR1 reads LNHNV; CDR2 reads YYDKDF (reference sequence). The CDR3 sequence is 15 residues long. The ends lost 5 bases at V and 1 base at J; junction bases unmatched: 8. Data came from immunoSEQ multiplex PCR; TCRdb stores just in-frame clones and leaves some out. The table lists 14,000 or so clones, 80% of them singletons, with around a sixth in the top ten.

The receptor comes from a human donor who had a prior SARS-CoV-2 infection. This chain joins TRBV15 and TRBJ2-7, with 7 bases that match TRBD1. The input for sequencing was CD4+ T cells from PBMCs cultured with SARS-CoV-2 spike peptides, taken after COVID-19 vaccination. This chain's CDR3 is CATSGGQDFSYEQYF. The DNA of the CDR3 is TGTGCCACCAGCGGAGGACAGGATTTTTCCTACGAGCAGTACTTC.